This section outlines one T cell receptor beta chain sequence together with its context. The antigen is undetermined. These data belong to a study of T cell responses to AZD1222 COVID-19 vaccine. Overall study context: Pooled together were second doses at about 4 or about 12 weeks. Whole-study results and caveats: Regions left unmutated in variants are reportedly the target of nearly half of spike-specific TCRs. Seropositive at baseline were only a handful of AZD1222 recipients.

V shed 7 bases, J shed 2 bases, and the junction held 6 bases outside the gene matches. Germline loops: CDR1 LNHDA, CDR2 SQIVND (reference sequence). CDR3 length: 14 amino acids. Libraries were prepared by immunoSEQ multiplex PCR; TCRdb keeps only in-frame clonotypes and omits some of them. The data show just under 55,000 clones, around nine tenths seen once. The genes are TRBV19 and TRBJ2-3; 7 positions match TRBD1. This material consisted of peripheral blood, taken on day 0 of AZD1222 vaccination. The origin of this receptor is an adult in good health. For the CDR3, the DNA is TGTGCCAGTACCCCACAGGGGCCCACAGATACGCAGTATTTT. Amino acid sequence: CASTPQGPTDTQYF. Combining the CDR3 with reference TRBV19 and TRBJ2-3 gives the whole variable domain DGGITQSPKYLFRKEGQNVTLSCEQNLNHDAMYWYRQDPGQGLRLIYYSQIVNDFQKGDIAEGYSVSREKKESFPLTVTSAQKNPTAFYLCASTPQGPTDTQYFGPGTRLTVL.